Following are 5 T cell receptor beta chains from one sample sequenced in a study of blood T cell repertoires in COVID-19. Clones were read by immunoSEQ multiplex PCR, and TCRdb kept only the in-frame ones, dropping some. The sample consists of under 250,000 clones, about 83% of them appearing once. The sequencing input was peripheral blood. The source is a man in his fifties with active or convalescent COVID-19.

The chain is built from TRBV19 and TRBJ1-1, with TRBD1 as a possible D gene (5 bases). CDR1 and CDR2 (germline): LNHDA, SQIVND (reference sequence). The V and J ends lost 8 bases and 5 bases respectively, with 18 bases between them. This CDR3 region has 14 residues. CDR3 bases: TGTGCCAGTGGCCACAAAGGGGCGCGAACTGAAGCTTTCTTT. Amino acid sequence: CASGHKGARTEAFF.

The genes are TRBV10-3 and TRBJ1-1; weak D call: TRBD1 (5 bases). The germline V gene encodes CDR1 ENHRY and CDR2 SYGVKD. The CDR3 covers 15 residues. The V end was cut by 8 bases, the J end by 4 bases, with 20 bases between. The CDR3 spells CAISEREGQGTEAFF. The DNA of the CDR3 is TGTGCCATCTCAGAGAGGGAGGGGCAGGGCACTGAAGCTTTCTTT.

This clone was seen just once. This chain uses TRBV3-1 (or the pseudogene TRBV3-2) with TRBJ1-6, with a possible D match to TRBD1 (5 bases). The CDR3 is 16 residues long. Germline V gene sequence: CDR1 LGHDT, CDR2 YNNKEL (reference sequence). Deletions cut 4 bases from V and 7 bases from J, with 17 bases between. The CDR3 region is CASSRLGASENSPLHF. The CDR3 coding sequence is TGTGCCAGCAGCCGTCTAGGGGCGTCTGAGAATTCACCCCTCCACTTT.

The rearrangement links TRBV3-1 (or the pseudogene TRBV3-2) to TRBJ1-2; TRBD1 aligns across 8 bases. V was clipped by 4 bases and J by 1 base; unmatched bases: 5. The germline gives CDR1 LGHDT, CDR2 YNNKEL (reference sequence). This CDR3 has 15 amino acids. The CDR3 loop is CASSRRDRLNYGYTF. CDR3 DNA sequence: TGTGCCAGCAGCCGCCGGGACAGGCTTAACTATGGCTACACCTTC.

Here the CDR3 reads CASSFTGGFNTEAFF. CDR3 bases: TGTGCCAGTAGTTTTACAGGGGGTTTTAACACTGAAGCTTTCTTT. The chain joins TRBV19 to TRBJ1-1, with TRBD1 matching over 8 bases. J was trimmed by 2 bases and V by 5 bases; bases with no gene match: 7. The germline CDR1 and CDR2 sequences are LNHDA and SQIVND (reference sequence). CDR3 length: 15 amino acids.